The next 7 T cell receptor beta chains were all read from a single sample in a study of cytomegalovirus exposure and HLA in healthy donors. PCR was performed using 60 Vbeta and 13 Jbeta primers. The data were produced by immunoSEQ multiplex PCR, yet TCRdb's version contains in-frame clones alone and is incomplete. The table lists fewer than 250,000 clones, about four fifths of them singletons. The sequenced sample was PBMCs. The receptors shown here come from a woman in her fifties or sixties in good health and CMV-seropositive.

V usage is TRBV7-2 and J usage is TRBJ1-6, with TRBD1 identical over 7 bases. V lost 1 base to trimming and J lost 7 bases; unmatched junction nucleotides: 7. The CDR3 totals 16 residues. Germline V gives CDR1 SGHTA, CDR2 FQGNSA. This CDR3 reads CASSLGHRGGNSPLHF. The CDR3 DNA follows: TGTGCCAGCAGCTTAGGACACAGGGGAGGAAATTCACCCCTCCACTTT.

This clone appeared once. The chain carries TRBV9 and TRBJ1-2; 10 bases align to TRBD1. V lost 2 bases, J lost 7 bases, and 5 bases stayed unmatched. The germline V gene encodes CDR1 SGDLS and CDR2 YYNGEE. The CDR3 extends over 14 amino acids. Here the CDR3 reads CASSVGTGAFGYTF. The CDR3 DNA follows: TGTGCCAGCAGCGTCGGGACAGGGGCGTTTGGCTACACCTTC.

The V and J genes are TRBV7-2 and TRBJ1-3, with D possibly matching TRBD1 (6 bases). This CDR3 is 17 amino acids long. In germline, CDR1 is SGHTA, CDR2 FQGNSA. Trimming shortened V by 4 bases and J by 0 bases, and 16 bases separated the two germline ends. The CDR3 region is CASSSNPGVPSGNTIYF. CDR3 nucleotide sequence: TGTGCCAGCAGCTCAAACCCAGGGGTGCCCTCTGGAAACACCATATATTTT.

Remarks on this clone: The sample carries other DNA sequences with the same CDR3. The rearrangement links TRBV10-3 to TRBJ2-7; weak D call: TRBD1 (6 bases). The CDR3 contains 12 residues. V was trimmed by 3 bases and J by 4 bases, leaving 7 bases between them. The germline V gene encodes CDR1 ENHRY and CDR2 SYGVKD. In DNA form, the CDR3 reads TGTGCCATCAGTGACAGGGGTTACGAGCAGTACTTC. As protein: CAISDRGYEQYF.

CDR3 DNA: TGTGCCAGTAGTATGGGACAGGCTTCCCAAGAGACCCAGTACTTC. As protein: CASSMGQASQETQYF. This chain connects TRBV19 to TRBJ2-5, with 8 bases fitting TRBD1. CDR1 LNHDA and CDR2 SQIVND come from the germline V gene (reference sequence). CDR3 length: 15 residues. J lost 1 base, V lost 3 bases, and 4 bases had no gene match. Filled out from reference TRBV19 and TRBJ2-5, the complete variable domain reads DGGITQSPKYLFRKEGQNVTLSCEQNLNHDAMYWYRQDPGQGLRLIYYSQIVNDFQKGDIAEGYSVSREKKESFPLTVTSAQKNPTAFYLCASSMGQASQETQYFGPGTRLLVL.

The V call is TRBV5-1, the J call TRBJ1-4; TRBD1 aligns across 8 bases. V dropped 4 bases and J dropped 0; count of bases not matched to a gene: 5. This CDR3 is built from 16 residues. Germline V gene lookup returns CDR1 SGHRS and CDR2 YFSETQ. For the CDR3, the DNA is TGCGCCAGCAGCCACGAACAGGGGGCAACTAATGAAAAACTGTTTTTT. Residues: CASSHEQGATNEKLFF. Full variable domain (missing parts from reference TRBV5-1 and TRBJ1-4): KAGVTQTPRYLIKTRGQQVTLSCSPISGHRSVSWYQQTPGQGLQFLFEYFSETQRNKGNFPGRFSGRQFSNSRSEMNVSTLELGDSALYLCASSHEQGATNEKLFFGSGTQLSVL.

The V call is TRBV11-2, the J call TRBJ2-7; 7 bases agree with TRBD1. CDR1 is SGHAT, CDR2 FQNNGV, per germline. Trimming removed 3 bases from V and 5 bases from J; junction bases left unmatched: 7. The CDR3 is made up of 14 amino acids. CDR3 in amino acids: CASSFLRGLDEQYF. In DNA, the CDR3 is TGTGCCAGCAGCTTTCTAAGGGGGCTTGACGAGCAGTACTTC.